Listed here are 28 T cell receptor beta chains from one sample, sequenced in a study of naive and memory T cell subsets. TCR cDNA received a 3' ligated oligonucleotide that carried a UMI. Ligated cDNA underwent four rounds of PCR with nested alpha and beta constant region primers and SP2. TCRdb processed the 5' RACE reads anew with MiXCR; each CDR3 protein has one entry. The sample lists more than 55,000 distinct CDR3 sequences, 6% to 8% occurring once. These receptors were collected from a female donor in good health.

This clonotype was counted only a few times. The genes are TRBV20-1 and TRBJ2-5; 14 positions agree with TRBD2. V was clipped by 3 bases and J by 5 bases; unmatched bases: 5. The germline V gene encodes CDR1 DFQATT and CDR2 SNEGSKA (reference sequence). CDR3 length equals 15 residues. In DNA, the CDR3 is TGCAGTGCTAGGACTAGCGGGGGGGCGGTTGAGACCCAGTACTTC. Residues: CSARTSGGAVETQYF.

A note on this clonotype: This may arise from a read error, as a much more abundant clone is one base away. The chain links TRBV27 to TRBJ1-5, with 7 bases that match TRBD1. The germline CDR1 and CDR2 sequences are MNHEY and SMNVEV (reference sequence). This CDR3 has 14 amino acids. The CDR3, as DNA: TGTGTCAGCAGACCGGGACAGTACAATCAGCCCCAGCATTTT. Amino acid sequence: CVSRPGQYNQPQHF.

This clonotype has more than one count but fewer than ten. The chain joins TRBV7-2 to TRBJ1-5; TRBD1 matches at 8 bases. The V gene end was trimmed by 4 bases and the J gene end by 7 bases; junction bases not matched to a gene: 6. The CDR3 is made up of 14 amino acids. Germline V lookup: CDR1 SGHTA, CDR2 FQGNSA. CDR3 DNA sequence: TGTGCCAGCAGCTCCCAGGGGGCCGGGCAGCCCCAGCATTTT. It yields the protein CASSSQGAGQPQHF.

At least ten counts were recorded for this clonotype. The chain couples TRBV3-1 to TRBJ1-1; D gene ambiguous. CDR3 length: 12 amino acids. With 3 bases removed from V and 3 bases from J, the gap between germline ends came to 5 bases. Germline V gene lookup returns CDR1 LGHDT and CDR2 YNNKEL (reference sequence). The CDR3 DNA reads as TGTGCCAGCAGCCACCTGGACACTGAAGCTTTCTTT. Amino acid sequence: CASSHLDTEAFF.

This clonotype was counted many times. V gene TRBV20-1 combines with J gene TRBJ2-1; D is ambiguous. V gave up 5 bases and J gave up 6 bases, with 17 bases separating them. CDR3 length: 14 amino acids. Germline V gives CDR1 DFQATT, CDR2 SNEGSKA (reference sequence). This chain's CDR3 is CSARRSTGTNEQFF. For the CDR3, the DNA is TGCAGTGCTCGACGATCGACGGGTACCAATGAGCAGTTCTTC.

This clonotype has only one observation. Germline and junction disagree at one end, which may indicate a read error. The rearrangement links TRBV5-3 to TRBJ1-4, with D possibly TRBD1 on 6 matching bases. TRBV5-3 is an ORF for which the function is uncertain. This CDR3 comprises 15 residues. The CDR3 sequence: CERRKGGRGKEKMFF. In DNA, the CDR3 is TGTGAAAGAAGAAAAGGAGGAAGGGGGAAAGAAAAAATGTTTTTT.

This clonotype appeared many times. This chain uses TRBV7-6 with TRBJ1-2, with 10 positions matching TRBD1. In germline, CDR1 is SGHVS, CDR2 FNYEAQ. CDR3 length equals 17 residues. Trimming took 1 base from V and 6 from J; bases not matched to a gene: 11. The CDR3 coding sequence is TGTGCCAGCAGCTTAGAGGGCTTTGGACAGGGGGTGAATGGCTACACCTTC. Protein product: CASSLEGFGQGVNGYTF.

This chain joins TRBV2 and TRBJ2-6; D call uncertain. This CDR3 comprises 13 residues. CDR1 SNHLY and CDR2 FYNNEI come from the germline V gene. V was trimmed by 3 bases and J by 2 bases, leaving 2 bases between them. Here the CDR3 DNA reads TGTGCCAGCAGTGATACTGGGGCCAACGTCCTGACTTTC. Its translation is CASSDTGANVLTF.

This clonotype was observed a few times. This chain uses TRBV29-1 with TRBJ2-3; TRBD2 matches 10 bases. CDR3 length: 13 residues. Germline V gene sequence: CDR1 SQVTM, CDR2 ANQGSEA. V shed 5 bases and J 7 bases; nucleotides not matched to a gene: 6. The CDR3 protein is CSVLGTSDYTQYF. In DNA form, the CDR3 reads TGCAGCGTTCTCGGGACTAGCGATTATACGCAGTATTTT.

The chain has TRBV6-6 and TRBJ2-6; no clear D. The V gene's germline CDR1 is MNHNY and CDR2 SVGAGI (reference sequence). The CDR3 is made up of 16 amino acids. V was clipped by 5 bases and J by 4 bases, with 15 bases between them. CDR3 in amino acids: CASSAPRVGGANVLTF. In DNA form, the CDR3 reads TGTGCCAGCAGTGCCCCCCGTGTAGGCGGGGCCAACGTCCTGACTTTC.

This clonotype has a count of ten or more. The J gene is TRBJ1-2, the V gene TRBV29-1, with 7 positions matching TRBD1. Unmatched junction bases numbered 5, after V lost 6 bases and J lost 4 bases. Germline V lookup: CDR1 SQVTM, CDR2 ANQGSEA. CDR3 length: 12 amino acids. The CDR3 loop is CSVRDSIYGYTF. In DNA, the CDR3 is TGCAGCGTACGGGACAGCATCTATGGCTACACCTTC.

This clonotype was observed at least ten times. V usage is TRBV7-2 and J usage is TRBJ1-4, with a weak D call TRBD1 (5 bases). V gave up 6 bases and J gave up 8 bases, with 13 bases separating them. Germline V gives CDR1 SGHTA, CDR2 FQGNSA. This CDR3 contains 13 residues. The CDR3 DNA reads TGTGCCAGCAGTCAGACAGTGTTCGAAAAACTGTTTTTT. It yields the protein CASSQTVFEKLFF.

The chain has TRBV7-2 and TRBJ2-7; no clear D. V lost 5 bases, J lost 3 bases, and 14 bases lay in between. This CDR3 is built from 14 residues. The V gene's germline CDR1 is SGHTA and CDR2 FQGNSA. CDR3 in DNA: TGTGCCAGCAGCCCCCGTGGTTTATACTACGAGCAGTACTTC. This gives the protein CASSPRGLYYEQYF.

This clonotype has a handful of counts. V gene TRBV6-2 or TRBV6-3 combines with J gene TRBJ1-1; D is unresolved. V was shortened by 8 bases and J by 1 base, with 5 bases between the two germline ends. CDR1 is MNHEY and CDR2 is SVGEGT in the germline V gene. CDR3 length: 11 amino acids. In DNA form, the CDR3 reads TGTGCCAGCCTTGAGAACACTGAAGCTTTCTTT. Protein product: CASLENTEAFF.

The table lists this clonotype with many counts. CDR3 in DNA: TGTGCCAGCAGTAAGACGGACAGCGCTCGCTACACCTTC. It encodes CASSKTDSARYTF. The V and J genes are TRBV6-2 or TRBV6-3 and TRBJ1-2; D perhaps matches TRBD1 (6 bases). Germline lookup yields CDR1 MNHEY and CDR2 SVGEGT. Trimming removed 5 bases at V and 9 bases at J, with 16 bases between. The CDR3 is 13 amino acids.

This clonotype was counted at least ten times. V and J are TRBV10-3 and TRBJ2-1; D not resolved. Germline V gene data show CDR1 as ENHRY and CDR2 as SYGVKD. This CDR3 is built from 13 residues. V was cut by 3 bases and J by 6 bases, with 9 bases left in between. CDR3 bases: TGTGCCATCAGTGACCTGGGTTCCAATGAGCAGTTCTTC. This encodes CAISDLGSNEQFF.

The J gene is TRBJ2-2, the V gene TRBV12-3 or TRBV12-4; tentatively, D is TRBD1 (6 bases). This CDR3 region has 15 residues. The V end lost 6 bases, the J end lost 4 bases, and 15 bases lay between the germline ends. The CDR3 bases are TGTGCCAGCAGCCTGCGGTCCAGGGGCACCGGGGAGCTGTTTTTT. This gives the protein CASSLRSRGTGELFF.

The chain has TRBV5-6 and TRBJ2-5, with 8 bases aligning to TRBD2. The germline gives CDR1 SGHDT, CDR2 YYEEEE. CDR3 size: 15 residues. V was clipped by 4 bases and J by 0 bases; unmatched bases: 5. Here the CDR3 DNA reads TGTGCCAGCAGCACCGGACTAGCCTACCAAGAGACCCAGTACTTC. Its translation is CASSTGLAYQETQYF.

The gene calls are TRBV7-3 and TRBJ2-1; possible D gene TRBD1, 5 bases. V lost 3 bases and J lost 8, with 17 bases in between. Germline V CDR1 and CDR2: SGHTA, FQGTGA. CDR3 length equals 15 residues. CDR3: CASSLASGHRDEQFF. Written as DNA, the CDR3 is TGTGCCAGCAGCTTGGCGTCAGGGCATCGGGATGAGCAGTTCTTC.

This clonotype was detected ten times or more. This rearrangement joins TRBV12-3 or TRBV12-4 to TRBJ1-1, with D perhaps TRBD1 (6 bases). Trimming removed 5 bases from V and 7 bases from J, with 17 bases in between. This CDR3 is 14 amino acids long. In nucleotides, the CDR3 is TGTGCCAGCAGTCCCCAGGGGACCTTCCTTGAAGCTTTCTTT. Translating gives CASSPQGTFLEAFF.

The gene calls are TRBV7-2 and TRBJ1-1, with 7 positions matching TRBD1. Germline CDR1 reads SGHTA; CDR2 reads FQGNSA. V lost 5 bases and J lost 12; bases outside the gene matches: 9. The CDR3 consists of 12 residues. CDR3 nucleotide sequence: TGTGCCAGCAGCCTCCAGACAGGGAGGTCTTTCTTT. Protein: CASSLQTGRSFF.

The V gene is TRBV30, the J gene TRBJ2-6; no clear D gene. This CDR3 spans 14 amino acids. Germline CDR1 and CDR2: GTSNPN and SVGIG (reference sequence). V lost 1 base and J 4 bases, leaving 8 bases between the germline ends. CDR3 nucleotides: TGTGCCTGGAGTGCCTCCGCGGGGGCCAACGTCCTGACTTTC. It encodes CAWSASAGANVLTF.

The sample holds a few counts of this clonotype. The V and J genes are TRBV6-5 and TRBJ2-7, with a weak D call TRBD2 (7 bases). Germline CDR1 is MNHEY and CDR2 is SVGAGI. V was clipped by 6 bases and J by 0 bases, with 18 bases between them. The CDR3 extends over 16 amino acids. CDR3 sequence reads: CASSPWGGGLSYEQYF. DNA of the CDR3: TGTGCCAGCAGCCCCTGGGGGGGGGGCCTCTCCTACGAGCAGTACTTC.

The J gene is TRBJ2-4, the V gene TRBV3-1, with 13 bases matching TRBD2. Germline V lookup: CDR1 LGHDT, CDR2 YNNKEL (reference sequence). Losses at the gene ends were 4 bases for V and 2 bases for J; bases not matched to a gene: 8. The CDR3 runs 18 residues. The CDR3 sequence is CASSRRLAGGGSKNIQYF. The CDR3 DNA follows: TGTGCCAGCAGCCGAAGACTAGCGGGGGGTGGGTCCAAAAACATTCAGTACTTC.

V usage is TRBV11-1 and J usage is TRBJ2-1; 7 bases fit TRBD2. Germline V lookup: CDR1 SGHAT, CDR2 FQDESV (reference sequence). With 5 bases clipped from V and 7 bases from J, the junction kept 8 bases outside the gene matches. The CDR3 has 14 amino acids. The CDR3 reads CASSRAGNRNEQFF. CDR3 in DNA: TGTGCCAGCAGCCGAGCGGGGAACAGGAATGAGCAGTTCTTC.

The gene calls are TRBV18 and TRBJ1-3; maybe TRBD1 (6 bases). Trimming shortened V by 3 bases and J by 0 bases, and 9 bases separated the two germline ends. The CDR3 is made up of 15 amino acids. Germline V gene lookup returns CDR1 KGHSH and CDR2 LQKENI. The CDR3 sequence is CASSPGQLSGNTIYF. CDR3 bases: TGTGCCAGCTCACCCGGACAGCTCTCTGGAAACACCATATATTTT.

This clonotype was counted ten times or more. This chain uses TRBV7-2 with TRBJ1-5; tentatively, D is TRBD1 (5 bases). V was trimmed by 4 bases and J by 1 base, leaving 14 bases between them. The CDR3 has 16 residues. Germline lookup yields CDR1 SGHTA and CDR2 FQGNSA. The CDR3 DNA reads as TGTGCCAGCAGCTCGGGTTGGAGGGGAAGCAATCAGCCCCAGCATTTT. Translation: CASSSGWRGSNQPQHF.

This clonotype has only a few counts. The chain has TRBV6-1 and TRBJ2-1; D is undetermined. The CDR3 has 15 amino acids. Between the trimmed V and J ends, which lost 3 bases and 1 base, there was a span of 10 bases. The germline V gene encodes CDR1 MNHNS and CDR2 SASEGT. The CDR3 sequence is CASSEVEWSYNEQFF. DNA for the CDR3: TGTGCCAGCAGTGAGGTAGAGTGGTCCTACAATGAGCAGTTCTTC.